This TCR beta chain was documented in a study of neurological immune-mediated disorders. TCRdb processed the 5' RACE reads anew with MiXCR; each CDR3 protein has one entry. This sample yields 65,000 to 80,000 distinct CDR3 sequences, of which 4.8% are seen a single time; about 2% belongs to the top ten. This clonotype was detected ten times or more. The antigen is unknown. In germline, CDR1 is MNHEY, CDR2 SVGEGT. This CDR3 contains 14 residues. After removal of 4 bases from V and 5 bases from J, the junction contained 6 bases not matched to a gene. Findings of the study overall: Grouping of repertoires by phylogeny put those of 18 of 34 multiple sclerosis patients into a single related-CDR3 cluster, a possible signature.

The chain employs TRBV6-2 or TRBV6-3 and TRBJ1-1, with TRBD1 identical over 8 bases. The receptor was isolated from a woman in her seventies with multiple sclerosis. Sequenced material: PBMCs. The CDR3 loop is CASSSRTGRTEAFF. CDR3 bases: TGTGCCAGCAGTTCCCGGACAGGGAGGACTGAAGCTTTCTTT.